This T cell receptor beta chain was obtained from a study of shared clonotypes between healthy human individuals. Study summary: Three plates each covered CD4 naive and memory; CD8 naive two, CD8 memory one.

Clones were sequenced by immunoSEQ multiplex PCR, and TCRdb holds only the in-frame ones, with some missing. Here the sample spans about 680,000 clones, 73% being singletons. After removal of 4 bases from V and 5 bases from J, the junction contained 6 bases not matched to a gene. CDR1 and CDR2 from the germline V gene are SGHRS and YFSETQ. CDR3 size: 14 residues. Overall study results and limits: Memory subsets generally showed smaller estimated richness than naive subsets did. Inspection by rarefaction showed sorted-subset sequencing to be incomplete despite large depth.

This clone was found a few times. Its antigen is still unknown. The chain is built from TRBV5-1 and TRBJ2-1; 7 bases agree with TRBD2. The TCR sequence derives from a woman in her thirties in good health. Sequenced material: memory CD4+ T cells sorted from blood. Subset described: CD45RA-negative fraction. Written as DNA, the CDR3 is TGCGCCAGCAGCGCACTACTAGCGAACAATGAGCAGTTCTTC. Encoded protein: CASSALLANNEQFF.